This paragraph reports one T cell receptor beta chain. This specimen comes from a study of blood T cell repertoires in COVID-19. For the study at large: Sites in the United States, Italy and Spain provided acute and convalescent COVID-19 samples. Sample material is recorded as cDNA or gDNA derived from T cells, B-cell-depleted T cells, or PBMCs.

The CDR3 is made up of 18 amino acids. Germline V gene sequence: CDR1 SEHNR, CDR2 FQNEAQ (reference sequence). The V end was cut by 3 bases, the J end by 1 base, with 18 bases between. As handled by the study authors: Estimation of nucleated cell counts was performed using reference gene primer amplification. Sequenced by immunoSEQ multiplex PCR; TCRdb stores in-frame clones only, minus some. From that table come the V and J calls and clone size; the DNA was used to work out D and trimming. The sample has fewer than 110,000 clones; 70% to 90% are singletons. This TCR came from a man between 45 and 60 years old in a cohort sampled during active COVID-19. Sequencing input: peripheral blood. This rearrangement joins TRBV7-9 to TRBJ1-4; TRBD1 is a possible D gene (5 bases). The CDR3 coding sequence is TGTGCCAGCAGCTTCGGGGGGGAAACGGTGCGAACTAATGAAAAACTGTTTTTT. It yields the protein CASSFGGETVRTNEKLFF.